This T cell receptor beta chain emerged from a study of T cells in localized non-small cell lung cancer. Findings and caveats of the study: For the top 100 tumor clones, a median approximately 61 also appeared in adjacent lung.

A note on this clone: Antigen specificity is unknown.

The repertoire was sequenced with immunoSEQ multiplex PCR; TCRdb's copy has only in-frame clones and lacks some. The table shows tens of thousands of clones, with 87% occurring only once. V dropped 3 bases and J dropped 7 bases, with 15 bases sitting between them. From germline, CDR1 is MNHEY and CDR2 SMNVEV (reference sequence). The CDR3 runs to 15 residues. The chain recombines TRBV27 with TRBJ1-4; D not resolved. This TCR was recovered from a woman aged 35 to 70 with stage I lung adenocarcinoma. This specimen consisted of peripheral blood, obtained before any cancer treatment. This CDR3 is CASSFVALRAEKLFF. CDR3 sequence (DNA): TGTGCCAGCAGTTTTGTAGCCCTGAGGGCTGAAAAACTGTTTTTT. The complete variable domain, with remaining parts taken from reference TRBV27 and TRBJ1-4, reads EAQVTQNPRYLITVTGKKLTVTCSQNMNHEYMSWYRQDPGLGLRQIYYSMNVEVTDKGDVPEGYKVSRKEKRNFPLILESPSPNQTSLYFCASSFVALRAEKLFFGSGTQLSVL.